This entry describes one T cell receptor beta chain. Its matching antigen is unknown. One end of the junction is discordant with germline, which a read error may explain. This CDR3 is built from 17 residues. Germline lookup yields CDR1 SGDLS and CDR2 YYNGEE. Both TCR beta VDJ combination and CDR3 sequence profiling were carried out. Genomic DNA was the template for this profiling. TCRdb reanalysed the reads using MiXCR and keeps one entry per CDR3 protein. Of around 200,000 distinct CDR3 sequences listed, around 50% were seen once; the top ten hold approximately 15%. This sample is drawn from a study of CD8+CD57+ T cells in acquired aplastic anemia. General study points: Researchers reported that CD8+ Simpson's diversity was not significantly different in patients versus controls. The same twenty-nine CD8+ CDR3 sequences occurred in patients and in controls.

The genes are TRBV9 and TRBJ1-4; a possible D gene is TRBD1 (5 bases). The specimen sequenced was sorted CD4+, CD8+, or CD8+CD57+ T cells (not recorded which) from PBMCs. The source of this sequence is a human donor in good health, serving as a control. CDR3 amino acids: CASSVLPGGIFNEELFF. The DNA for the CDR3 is TGTGCCAGCAGCGTACTTCCGGGGGGAATATTTAATGAAGAACTGTTTTTT.